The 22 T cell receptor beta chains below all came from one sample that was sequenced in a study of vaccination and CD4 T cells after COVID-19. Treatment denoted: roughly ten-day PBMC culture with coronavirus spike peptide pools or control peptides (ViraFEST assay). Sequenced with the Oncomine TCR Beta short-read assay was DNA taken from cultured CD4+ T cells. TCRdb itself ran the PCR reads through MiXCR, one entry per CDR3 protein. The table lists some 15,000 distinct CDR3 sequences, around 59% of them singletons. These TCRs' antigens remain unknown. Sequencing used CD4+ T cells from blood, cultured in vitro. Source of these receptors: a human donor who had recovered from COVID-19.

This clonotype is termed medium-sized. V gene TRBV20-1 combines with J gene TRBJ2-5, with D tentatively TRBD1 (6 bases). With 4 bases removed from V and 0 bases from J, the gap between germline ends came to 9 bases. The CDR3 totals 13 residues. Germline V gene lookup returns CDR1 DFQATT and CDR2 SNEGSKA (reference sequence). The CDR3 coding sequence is TGCAGTGCTATTGGGACAAACCAAGAGACCCAGTACTTC. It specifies CSAIGTNQETQYF.

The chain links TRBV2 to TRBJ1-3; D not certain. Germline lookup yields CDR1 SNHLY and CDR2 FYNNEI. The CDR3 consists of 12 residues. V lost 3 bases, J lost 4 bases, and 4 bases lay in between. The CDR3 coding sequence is TGTGCCAGCAGTGACAGGGGAAACACCATATATTTT. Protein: CASSDRGNTIYF.

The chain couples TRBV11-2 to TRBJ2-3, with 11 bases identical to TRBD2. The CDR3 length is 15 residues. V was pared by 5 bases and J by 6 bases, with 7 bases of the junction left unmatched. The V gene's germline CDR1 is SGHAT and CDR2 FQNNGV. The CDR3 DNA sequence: TGTGCCAGCAGCCGTAGCGGGGGGGCGTCCGATACGCAGTATTTT. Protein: CASSRSGGASDTQYF.

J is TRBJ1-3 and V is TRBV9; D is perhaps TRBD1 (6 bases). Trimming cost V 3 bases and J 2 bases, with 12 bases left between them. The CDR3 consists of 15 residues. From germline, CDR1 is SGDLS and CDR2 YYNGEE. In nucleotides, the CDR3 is TGTGCCAGCAGCGCCGAGGGGACACCTGGAAACACCATATATTTT. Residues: CASSAEGTPGNTIYF.

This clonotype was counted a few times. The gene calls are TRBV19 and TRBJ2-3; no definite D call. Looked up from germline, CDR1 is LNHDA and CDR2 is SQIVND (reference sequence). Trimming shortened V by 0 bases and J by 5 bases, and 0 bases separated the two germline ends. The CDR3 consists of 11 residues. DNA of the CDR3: TGTGCCAGTAGTATAGAAGATACGCAGTATTTT. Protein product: CASSIEDTQYF. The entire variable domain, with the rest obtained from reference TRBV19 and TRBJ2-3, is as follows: DGGITQSPKYLFRKEGQNVTLSCEQNLNHDAMYWYRQDPGQGLRLIYYSQIVNDFQKGDIAEGYSVSREKKESFPLTVTSAQKNPTAFYLCASSIEDTQYFGPGTRLTVL.

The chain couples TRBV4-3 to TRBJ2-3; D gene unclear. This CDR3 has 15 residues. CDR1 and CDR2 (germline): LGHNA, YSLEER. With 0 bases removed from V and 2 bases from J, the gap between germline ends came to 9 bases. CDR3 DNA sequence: TGCGCCAGCAGCCAAGAGGCTCAGAACACAGATACGCAGTATTTT. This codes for CASSQEAQNTDTQYF.

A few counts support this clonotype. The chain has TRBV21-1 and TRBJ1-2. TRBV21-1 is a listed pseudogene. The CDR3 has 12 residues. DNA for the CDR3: TGTGCCAGCAGCAAAGGGGAGGGTGGCTACACCTTC. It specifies CASSKGEGGYTF.

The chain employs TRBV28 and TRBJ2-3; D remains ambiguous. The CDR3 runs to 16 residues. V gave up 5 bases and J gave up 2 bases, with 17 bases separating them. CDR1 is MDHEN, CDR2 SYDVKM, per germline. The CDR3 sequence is CASSDFTNLYTDTQYF. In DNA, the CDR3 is TGTGCCAGCAGTGATTTTACAAACCTGTACACAGATACGCAGTATTTT.

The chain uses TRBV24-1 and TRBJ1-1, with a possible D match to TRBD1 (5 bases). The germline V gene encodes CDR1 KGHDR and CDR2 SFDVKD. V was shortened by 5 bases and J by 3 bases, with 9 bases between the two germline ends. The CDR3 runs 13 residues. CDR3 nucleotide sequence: TGTGCCACCAGTGGAGCAGGGCACACTGAAGCTTTCTTT. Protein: CATSGAGHTEAFF.

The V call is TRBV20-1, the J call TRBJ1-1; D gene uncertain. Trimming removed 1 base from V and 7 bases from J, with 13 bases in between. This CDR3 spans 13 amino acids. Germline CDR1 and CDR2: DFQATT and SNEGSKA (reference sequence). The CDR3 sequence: CSARGDALGEAFF. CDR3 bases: TGCAGTGCTAGAGGTGACGCCCTTGGTGAAGCTTTCTTT.

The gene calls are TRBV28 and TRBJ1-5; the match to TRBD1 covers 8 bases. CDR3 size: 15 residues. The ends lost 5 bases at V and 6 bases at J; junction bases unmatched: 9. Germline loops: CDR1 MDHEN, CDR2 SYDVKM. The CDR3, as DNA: TGTGCCAGCAGTGTTTATGGACAGGGTTTTCAGCCCCAGCATTTT. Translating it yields CASSVYGQGFQPQHF.

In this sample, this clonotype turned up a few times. CDR3 coding DNA: TGCGCCAGCAGTGAGGGGGGGGACAACAATCAGCCCCAGCATTTT. As protein: CASSEGGDNNQPQHF. This rearrangement joins TRBV10-2 to TRBJ1-5; TRBD1 might be the D (6 bases). The CDR3 has 15 residues. Germline V gives CDR1 WSHSY, CDR2 SAAADI. V lost 2 bases to trimming and J lost 3 bases, with 11 bases between them.

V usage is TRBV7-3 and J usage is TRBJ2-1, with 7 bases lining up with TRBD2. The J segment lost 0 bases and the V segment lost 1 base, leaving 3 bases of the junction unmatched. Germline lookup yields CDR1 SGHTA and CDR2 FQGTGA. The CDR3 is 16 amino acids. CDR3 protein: CASSLMGGSSYNEQFF. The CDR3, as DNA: TGTGCCAGCAGCTTAATGGGAGGGAGCTCCTACAATGAGCAGTTCTTC.

The CDR3 loop is CASRRGMNTEAFF. Written as DNA, the CDR3 is TGTGCCAGCAGACGTGGCATGAACACTGAAGCTTTCTTT. The gene calls are TRBV5-6 and TRBJ1-1; D is uncertain. Germline loops: CDR1 SGHDT, CDR2 YYEEEE. The V end lost 5 bases, the J end lost 0 bases, and 8 bases lay between the germline ends. This CDR3 has 13 amino acids.

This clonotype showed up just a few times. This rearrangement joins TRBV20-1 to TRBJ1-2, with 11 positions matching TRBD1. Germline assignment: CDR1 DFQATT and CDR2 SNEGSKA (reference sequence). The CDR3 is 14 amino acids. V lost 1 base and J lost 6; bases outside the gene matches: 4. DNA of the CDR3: TGCAGTGCTAGAGGTGGACAGGGGGCTAATGGCTACACCTTC. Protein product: CSARGGQGANGYTF.

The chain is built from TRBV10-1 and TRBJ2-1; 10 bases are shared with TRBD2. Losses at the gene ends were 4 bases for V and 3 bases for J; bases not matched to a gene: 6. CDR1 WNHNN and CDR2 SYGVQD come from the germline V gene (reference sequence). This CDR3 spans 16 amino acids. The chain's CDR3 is CASSVEAGGVYNEQFF. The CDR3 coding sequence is TGCGCCAGCAGTGTGGAAGCGGGAGGGGTCTACAATGAGCAGTTCTTC.

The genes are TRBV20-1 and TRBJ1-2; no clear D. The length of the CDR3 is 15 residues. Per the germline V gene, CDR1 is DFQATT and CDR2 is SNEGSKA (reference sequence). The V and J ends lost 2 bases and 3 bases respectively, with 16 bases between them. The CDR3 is CSARSRVSGDYGYTF. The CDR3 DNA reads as TGCAGTGCTAGATCAAGGGTATCCGGCGACTATGGCTACACCTTC.

Here the CDR3 DNA reads TGCAGTGCTAGAGATAGACGACTGGGGGGCACCGGGGAGCTGTTTTTT. Protein sequence: CSARDRRLGGTGELFF. The chain carries TRBV20-1 and TRBJ2-2, with D possibly TRBD2 on 6 matching bases. Germline V lookup: CDR1 DFQATT, CDR2 SNEGSKA (reference sequence). V lost 0 bases and J lost 4, with 15 bases in between. CDR3 size: 16 residues.

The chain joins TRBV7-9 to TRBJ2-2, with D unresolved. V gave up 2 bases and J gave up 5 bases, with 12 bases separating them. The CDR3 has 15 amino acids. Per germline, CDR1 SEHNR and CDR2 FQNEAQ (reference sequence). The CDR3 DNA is TGTGCCAGCAGCTTACCAAGGATTGGGACCGGGGAGCTGTTTTTT. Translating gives CASSLPRIGTGELFF.

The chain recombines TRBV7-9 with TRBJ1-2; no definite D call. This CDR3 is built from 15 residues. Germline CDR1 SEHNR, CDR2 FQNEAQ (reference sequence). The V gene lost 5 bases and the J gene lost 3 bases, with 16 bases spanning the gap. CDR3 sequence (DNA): TGTGCCAGCAGCCCTAGTCCCCTCGCTGACTATGGCTACACCTTC. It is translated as CASSPSPLADYGYTF.

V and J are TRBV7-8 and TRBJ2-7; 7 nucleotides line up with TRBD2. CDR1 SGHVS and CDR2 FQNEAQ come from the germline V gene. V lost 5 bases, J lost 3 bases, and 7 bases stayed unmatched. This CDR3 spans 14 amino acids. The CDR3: CASSSSRDYYEQYF. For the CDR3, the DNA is TGTGCCAGCAGCAGTTCCCGGGACTACTACGAGCAGTACTTC.

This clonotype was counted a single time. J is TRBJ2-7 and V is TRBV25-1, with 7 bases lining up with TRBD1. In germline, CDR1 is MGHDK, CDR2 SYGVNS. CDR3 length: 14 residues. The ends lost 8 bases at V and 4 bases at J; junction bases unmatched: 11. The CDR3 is CASEDRVLLYEQYF. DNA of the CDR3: TGTGCCAGCGAAGACAGGGTACTCCTATACGAGCAGTACTTC.